Sequencing of this T cell receptor (beta chain) was carried out in a study of blood T cell repertoires in COVID-19. Study-wide context: COVID-19 samples, acute and convalescent, were from the United States, Italy and Spain. PBMCs, B-cell-depleted T cells, or T cells were the source of the cDNA or gDNA that made up the material.

Participants spanned ages about 18 to 100 years and resided in about two dozen US areas. The CDR3 runs 13 residues. CDR1 SSHAT and CDR2 FNYEAQ come from the germline V gene (reference sequence). This clone has only one observation. An end of the junction differs from the germline gene, which may be a read error. Using immunoSEQ multiplex PCR, the repertoire was profiled, and TCRdb retains in-frame clones only, with some absent. The sample includes 350,000 to 500,000 clones, roughly 90% seen only once; the top ten take 1.4% to 1.5%. The sequence was obtained from a young woman who had been exposed to COVID-19. Material: PBMCs or T cells enriched from blood (not recorded which). The chain couples TRBV7-7 to TRBJ1-5; unclear D gene. The CDR3 coding sequence is TGTGCTAGCAGCCAAGCAATTAATCAGCCCCAGCATTTT. It yields the protein CASSQAINQPQHF.